This record covers a single T cell receptor beta chain. These data are taken from a study of blood T cell repertoires in COVID-19. Study as a whole: Acute-phase and convalescent COVID-19 samples originated in the United States, Italy and Spain. T cells, B-cell-depleted T cells, or PBMCs supplied cDNA or gDNA.

Trimming stripped 7 bases from V and 2 bases from J, with 13 bases between. Germline-derived CDR1 and CDR2 are SGHTS and YDEGEE. CDR3 length: 13 residues. The data were produced by immunoSEQ multiplex PCR, yet TCRdb's version contains in-frame clones alone and is incomplete. This table holds 150,000 to 200,000 clones, 85% to 90% found once. This TCR was sampled from a man in his sixties or seventies with active or convalescent COVID-19. The J gene is TRBJ2-7, the V gene TRBV5-8; D might be TRBD1 (5 bases). Sequencing was done on a sample of peripheral blood. The CDR3 region is CASARQNAYEQYF. The DNA of the CDR3 is TGTGCCAGCGCTCGACAGAACGCCTACGAGCAGTACTTC.